Listed below are T cell receptor beta chains from one sample, sequenced in a study of low-dose radiotherapy and immunotherapy resistance in tumors. Each CDR3 protein is one row after TCRdb ran MiXCR on the reads. The sample has almost 45,000 distinct CDR3 sequences, 25% to 30% seen once; the top ten hold 10%. This material consisted of PBMCs, taken after low-dose radiotherapy plus immunotherapy. The source is a male donor with prostate cancer. The CDR3 runs from the conserved cysteine through the conserved F or W. A D gene is named only where the DNA matches it firmly. Clone size is given for some rows only: seen once, a few or many times, or a class if the clone is expanded.

d_gene: TRBD1
j_gene: TRBJ1-2
v_gene: TRBV6-6
abundance: many
CDR3nt: TGTGCCAGCAGTTGGACAGGGGGCTATGGCTACACCTTC
CDR3aa: CASSWTGGYGYTF

d_gene: TRBD1
j_gene: TRBJ1-4
v_gene: TRBV7-9
abundance: many
CDR3nt: TGTGCCAGCAGCTTAGACAGGGGTTTGGATGAAAAACTGTTTTTT
CDR3aa: CASSLDRGLDEKLFF

d_gene: TRBD2
j_gene: TRBJ2-7
v_gene: TRBV20-1
abundance: many
CDR3nt: TGCAGTGCTTCTAGCGGGAGCCCACCCTACGAGCAGTACTTC
CDR3aa: CSASSGSPPYEQYF

d_gene: -
j_gene: TRBJ2-6
v_gene: TRBV6-1
abundance: many
CDR3nt: TGTGCCAGCAGTGCTACCACCGGGTTCAGCTCTGGGGCCAACGTCCTGACTTTC
CDR3aa: CASSATTGFSSGANVLTF

d_gene: TRBD1
j_gene: TRBJ1-3
v_gene: TRBV7-9
abundance: -
CDR3nt: TGTGCCAGCAGCGAGGGGGGACAGGGGGCGCTTGGAAACACCATATATTTT
CDR3aa: CASSEGGQGALGNTIYF

d_gene: -
j_gene: TRBJ2-2
v_gene: TRBV5-1
abundance: many
CDR3nt: TGCGCCAGCAGCGAGGGAAGTTCAGCCGGGGAGCTGTTTTTT
CDR3aa: CASSEGSSAGELFF

d_gene: -
j_gene: TRBJ2-1
v_gene: TRBV5-4
abundance: -
CDR3nt: TGTGCCAGCAGCTCGGGGCTGGGTGAGCAGTTCTTC
CDR3aa: CASSSGLGEQFF

d_gene: TRBD1
j_gene: TRBJ2-5
v_gene: TRBV10-3
abundance: once
CDR3nt: TGTGCCAGCCGCCGGGACAGGTCCGAGGAGACCCAGTACTTC
CDR3aa: CASRRDRSEETQYF

d_gene: TRBD2
j_gene: TRBJ2-3
v_gene: TRBV15
abundance: many
CDR3nt: TGTGCCACCAGCAGAGGGGCTAGCGGGGGGCTGAATACGCAGTATTTT
CDR3aa: CATSRGASGGLNTQYF

d_gene: TRBD1
j_gene: TRBJ2-7
v_gene: TRBV28
abundance: -
CDR3nt: TGTGCCAGCAGCCCCTCGGGACAGGGGGTCGCCTACGAGCAGTACTTC
CDR3aa: CASSPSGQGVAYEQYF

d_gene: TRBD1
j_gene: TRBJ1-1
v_gene: TRBV11-3
abundance: -
CDR3nt: TGTGCCAGCAGCTTAGGTGGGACAGCTGGCACTGAAGCTTTCTTT
CDR3aa: CASSLGGTAGTEAFF

d_gene: -
j_gene: TRBJ2-2
v_gene: TRBV6-2/TRBV6-3
abundance: -
CDR3nt: -
CDR3aa: CASSYSRQGLNTGELFFF

d_gene: -
j_gene: TRBJ2-7
v_gene: TRBV5-1
abundance: many
CDR3nt: TGCGCCAGCAGCTTGAGGAGGGACAGCTCCTACGAGCAGTACTTC
CDR3aa: CASSLRRDSSYEQYF

d_gene: TRBD1
j_gene: TRBJ2-7
v_gene: TRBV5-5
abundance: many
CDR3nt: TGTGCCAGCAGCTTGGCCGCGACAGGGACCGAGCAGTACTTC
CDR3aa: CASSLAATGTEQYF

d_gene: TRBD1
j_gene: TRBJ2-7
v_gene: TRBV11-2
abundance: many
CDR3nt: TGTGCCAGCAGCTTCGGGACAGGGGGCAGCTCCTACGAGCAGTACTTC
CDR3aa: CASSFGTGGSSYEQYF

d_gene: -
j_gene: TRBJ2-1
v_gene: TRBV3-1
abundance: many
CDR3nt: TGTGCCAGCAGCCAGGGCCAGGGTGTCAATGAGCAGTTCTTC
CDR3aa: CASSQGQGVNEQFF

d_gene: TRBD1
j_gene: TRBJ1-4
v_gene: TRBV5-1
abundance: many
CDR3nt: TGCGCCAGCAGCTTTGGGGACAGGCGAGGTGAAAAACTGTTTTTT
CDR3aa: CASSFGDRRGEKLFF

d_gene: -
j_gene: TRBJ2-7
v_gene: TRBV3-1
abundance: many
CDR3nt: TGTGCCAGCAGCCAATCCCCTGGGGCCTCCTACGAGCAGTACTTC
CDR3aa: CASSQSPGASYEQYF

d_gene: TRBD2
j_gene: TRBJ2-1
v_gene: TRBV28
abundance: -
CDR3nt: TGTGCCAGCAGTTTAGCGGGAGAAGTGAATGAGCAGTTCTTC
CDR3aa: CASSLAGEVNEQFF

d_gene: -
j_gene: TRBJ1-6
v_gene: TRBV7-2
abundance: once
CDR3nt: TGTGCCAGCAGCGCCCTCGGAGGGAATGTGGAACCCCTCCACTTT
CDR3aa: CASSALGGNVEPLHF

d_gene: -
j_gene: TRBJ2-2
v_gene: TRBV14
abundance: few
CDR3nt: -
CDR3aa: CASSQVGRGTGELFFFFFF

d_gene: -
j_gene: TRBJ2-1
v_gene: TRBV6-2/TRBV6-3
abundance: -
CDR3nt: TGTGCCAGCAGTTACCCGGCGGTTTCTAGGTACAATGAGCAGTTCTTC
CDR3aa: CASSYPAVSRYNEQFF

d_gene: TRBD1
j_gene: TRBJ2-7
v_gene: TRBV20-1
abundance: many
CDR3nt: TGCAGTGCTTCGGGACAGATCTTCTCCTACGAGCAGTACTTC
CDR3aa: CSASGQIFSYEQYF

d_gene: TRBD1
j_gene: TRBJ1-1
v_gene: TRBV25-1
abundance: many
CDR3nt: TGTGCCAGCAGTGAATCCGACAGGGGCTTCCACACTGAAGCTTTCTTT
CDR3aa: CASSESDRGFHTEAFF

d_gene: TRBD1
j_gene: TRBJ2-5
v_gene: TRBV5-4
abundance: -
CDR3nt: TGTGCCAGCAGCTCACCAGGGGGAGAGACCCAGTACTTC
CDR3aa: CASSSPGGETQYF

d_gene: -
j_gene: TRBJ2-2
v_gene: TRBV7-2
abundance: -
CDR3nt: TGTGCCAGCAGCCACAGAGCTTCTGGGGCCAACACCGGGGAGCTGTTTTTT
CDR3aa: CASSHRASGANTGELFF

d_gene: -
j_gene: TRBJ1-1
v_gene: TRBV9
abundance: many
CDR3nt: TGTGCCAGCAGCGTAGGTTTAGAGGGGACTGAAGCTTTCTTT
CDR3aa: CASSVGLEGTEAFF

d_gene: -
j_gene: TRBJ2-7
v_gene: TRBV9
abundance: many
CDR3nt: TGTGCCAGCAGCGTAGCTAGGCCCCACTACGAGCAGTACTTC
CDR3aa: CASSVARPHYEQYF

d_gene: -
j_gene: TRBJ2-2
v_gene: TRBV5-4
abundance: medium-sized
CDR3nt: TGTGCCAGCAGCTCCCAACGGGGGACCGGGGAGCTGTTTTTT
CDR3aa: CASSSQRGTGELFF

d_gene: TRBD1
j_gene: TRBJ1-6
v_gene: TRBV7-9
abundance: -
CDR3nt: TGTGCCAGCAAAAGACAGGGGAGGTATAATTCACCCCTCCACTTT
CDR3aa: CASKRQGRYNSPLHF

d_gene: -
j_gene: TRBJ2-5
v_gene: TRBV2
abundance: many
CDR3nt: TGTGCCAGCAGTTACGGGACGGTGAAAGAGACCCAGTACTTC
CDR3aa: CASSYGTVKETQYF

d_gene: TRBD2
j_gene: TRBJ2-1
v_gene: TRBV28
abundance: many
CDR3nt: TGTGCCAGCCGAGCTGGGGGGGGAGGGTACAATGAGCAGTTCTTC
CDR3aa: CASRAGGGGYNEQFF

d_gene: -
j_gene: TRBJ2-1
v_gene: TRBV11-3
abundance: many
CDR3nt: TGTGCCAGCAGCTTAGATCGTGACCCCCCCTACAATGAGCAGTTCTTC
CDR3aa: CASSLDRDPPYNEQFF

d_gene: -
j_gene: TRBJ1-6
v_gene: TRBV5-1
abundance: many
CDR3nt: TGCGCCAGCAGCTTGGTTCCAGGCTATAATTCACCCCTCCACTTT
CDR3aa: CASSLVPGYNSPLHF

d_gene: TRBD1
j_gene: TRBJ1-4
v_gene: TRBV12-3/TRBV12-4
abundance: -
CDR3nt: TGTGCCAGCAGTTCAATACAGGGGCCTCCTTCCGAAAAACTGTTTTTT
CDR3aa: CASSSIQGPPSEKLFF

d_gene: TRBD2
j_gene: TRBJ2-1
v_gene: TRBV29-1
abundance: -
CDR3nt: TGCAGCGTTGTTGATCGACTAGCAGTAGTCAATGAGCAGTTCTTC
CDR3aa: CSVVDRLAVVNEQFF

d_gene: -
j_gene: TRBJ2-7
v_gene: TRBV7-6
abundance: -
CDR3nt: TGTGCCAGCAGCTCCCTCCAGGCCCCATACGAGCAGTACTTC
CDR3aa: CASSSLQAPYEQYF

d_gene: -
j_gene: TRBJ2-6
v_gene: TRBV11-2
abundance: many
CDR3nt: TGTGCCAGCAGCTTAGGAATGGGAGTCCTGACTTTC
CDR3aa: CASSLGMGVLTF

d_gene: -
j_gene: TRBJ1-2
v_gene: TRBV6-1
abundance: few
CDR3nt: TGTGCCAGCGGGACCGCCTATGGCTACACCTTC
CDR3aa: CASGTAYGYTF

d_gene: -
j_gene: TRBJ2-1
v_gene: TRBV5-6
abundance: many
CDR3nt: TGTGCCAGCAGCTTGGCTAGCAACGAGCAGTTCTTC
CDR3aa: CASSLASNEQFF

d_gene: -
j_gene: TRBJ2-7
v_gene: TRBV14
abundance: many
CDR3nt: TGTGCCAGCAGCCGAGGACTAACCTACTCCTACGAGCAGTACTTC
CDR3aa: CASSRGLTYSYEQYF

d_gene: TRBD1
j_gene: TRBJ2-1
v_gene: TRBV4-3
abundance: many
CDR3nt: TGCGCCAGCAGCCAAGCCCCCGGGACAGGGAATAATGAGCAGTTCTTC
CDR3aa: CASSQAPGTGNNEQFF

d_gene: TRBD1
j_gene: TRBJ2-1
v_gene: TRBV15
abundance: many
CDR3nt: TGTGCCACCAGCAGAGATGTAGGGGGCCATGAGCAGTTCTTC
CDR3aa: CATSRDVGGHEQFF

d_gene: TRBD2
j_gene: TRBJ2-7
v_gene: TRBV5-1
abundance: many
CDR3nt: TGCGCCAGCAGCTGGGGACTAGCCAGGGAGTCCTACGAGCAGTACTTC
CDR3aa: CASSWGLARESYEQYF

d_gene: TRBD2
j_gene: TRBJ2-3
v_gene: TRBV6-2/TRBV6-3
abundance: many
CDR3nt: TGTGCCAGCAGCTCCGGACTAGCGGGACTCCCAGATACGCAGTATTTT
CDR3aa: CASSSGLAGLPDTQYF

d_gene: -
j_gene: TRBJ2-7
v_gene: TRBV28
abundance: -
CDR3nt: TGTGCCAGCAGTTTACCCCTTTCGGGGTATAGGGAGCAGTACTTC
CDR3aa: CASSLPLSGYREQYF

d_gene: -
j_gene: TRBJ2-7
v_gene: TRBV5-1
abundance: many
CDR3nt: TGCGCCAGCAGCGTCTCTACAGGGATTCCTTTAGGCGAGCAGTACTTC
CDR3aa: CASSVSTGIPLGEQYF

d_gene: TRBD2
j_gene: TRBJ2-5
v_gene: TRBV6-1
abundance: many
CDR3nt: TGTGCCAGCACTACCGGGACTAGTCAAGAGACCCAGTACTTC
CDR3aa: CASTTGTSQETQYF